This passage covers 9 T cell receptor beta chains from one sample sequenced in a study of T-cell memory formation after mild COVID-19. One entry per CDR3 protein results from TCRdb running MiXCR on the 5' RACE reads. This sample yields about 400,000 distinct CDR3 sequences, of which about 22% are seen a single time; about an eighth belongs to the top ten. Sequenced: PBMCs or a T cell subset sorted from them (not recorded which). The receptors stem from an adult woman who had mild COVID-19 (a few samples of this study predate the infection). Cell type and time point are not known.

This clonotype was seen a few times. The chain employs TRBV4-3 and TRBJ1-1, with D possibly matching TRBD1 (6 bases). The germline CDR1 and CDR2 sequences are LGHNA and YSLEER. V lost 0 bases to trimming and J lost 10 bases, with 15 bases between them. There are 14 residues in the CDR3. CDR3 bases: TGCGCCAGCAGCCAAGAAGGTGGGGGCCCCCGAGCTTTCTTT. Amino acid sequence: CASSQEGGGPRAFF.

The chain recombines TRBV3-1 with TRBJ2-3; D not resolved. The CDR3 contains 14 residues. Germline V gene data show CDR1 as LGHDT and CDR2 as YNNKEL (reference sequence). Trimming stripped 4 bases from V and 4 bases from J, with 12 bases between. The DNA for the CDR3 is TGTGCCAGCAGCCTCTCAATAGCTGCAGATACGCAGTATTTT. This sequence encodes CASSLSIAADTQYF.

This clonotype was seen a few times. V gene TRBV7-6 combines with J gene TRBJ2-5; TRBD1 agrees at 7 bases. V was pared by 8 bases and J by 5 bases, with 8 bases of the junction left unmatched. Germline V gene sequence: CDR1 SGHVS, CDR2 FNYEAQ. The CDR3 runs to 13 residues. The CDR3 region has the DNA TGTGCCAGCCAAGAGGGGGCAGGGGAGACCCAGTACTTC. This encodes CASQEGAGETQYF.

This chain links TRBV10-3 with TRBJ2-7; D remains unclear. The CDR3 totals 12 residues. Deletions cut 5 bases from V and 5 bases from J, with 10 bases between. Per the germline V gene, CDR1 is ENHRY and CDR2 is SYGVKD. The DNA of the CDR3 is TGTGCCATCAGTAACTTAGGGAACGAGCAGTACTTC. Protein product: CAISNLGNEQYF.

In its sample, this clonotype was seen a few times. The chain employs TRBV7-9 and TRBJ1-2, with D uncertain. The CDR3 is made up of 13 amino acids. Trimming cost V 0 bases and J 8 bases, with 10 bases left between them. The germline gives CDR1 SEHNR, CDR2 FQNEAQ (reference sequence). The CDR3 spells CASSLAGEVGYTF. The CDR3 DNA reads TGTGCCAGCAGCTTAGCTGGCGAGGTCGGCTACACCTTC.

The table lists this clonotype with a few counts. This rearrangement joins TRBV28 to TRBJ2-1; possibly TRBD1 or TRBD2 for D (5 bases each). V was clipped by 5 bases and J by 10 bases, with 15 bases between them. CDR1 is MDHEN, CDR2 SYDVKM, per germline. The CDR3 runs 13 residues. In nucleotides, the CDR3 is TGTGCCAGCAGTCCCATCGGTCGGGACGAGCAGTTCTTC. This translates into CASSPIGRDEQFF.

The rearrangement links TRBV2 to TRBJ1-6; D is uncertain. V lost 0 bases to trimming and J lost 8 bases, with 11 bases between them. The CDR3 is 15 residues long. Germline-derived CDR1 and CDR2 are SNHLY and FYNNEI. The CDR3: CASSEAPRLHSPLHF. The CDR3 DNA reads as TGTGCCAGCAGTGAAGCTCCCCGACTTCATTCACCCCTCCACTTT.

This clonotype was seen at least ten times. V is TRBV4-3 and J is TRBJ1-1; no clear D. CDR1 and CDR2 from the germline V gene are LGHNA and YSLEER. The CDR3 has 14 residues. V lost 2 bases and J 4 bases, leaving 11 bases between the germline ends. CDR3 nucleotides: TGCGCCAGCAGCCAATCATGGGCTGGCACTGAAGCTTTCTTT. The encoded protein is CASSQSWAGTEAFF.

This clonotype has only a few counts. This rearrangement joins TRBV5-5 to TRBJ2-1, with D maybe TRBD2 (5 bases). V lost 4 bases to trimming and J lost 4 bases, with 9 bases between them. CDR1 SGHKS and CDR2 YYEKEE come from the germline V gene (reference sequence). This CDR3 is 13 amino acids long. CDR3 amino acids: CASSPTMYNEQFF. CDR3 nucleotide sequence: TGTGCCAGCAGCCCGACTATGTACAATGAGCAGTTCTTC.